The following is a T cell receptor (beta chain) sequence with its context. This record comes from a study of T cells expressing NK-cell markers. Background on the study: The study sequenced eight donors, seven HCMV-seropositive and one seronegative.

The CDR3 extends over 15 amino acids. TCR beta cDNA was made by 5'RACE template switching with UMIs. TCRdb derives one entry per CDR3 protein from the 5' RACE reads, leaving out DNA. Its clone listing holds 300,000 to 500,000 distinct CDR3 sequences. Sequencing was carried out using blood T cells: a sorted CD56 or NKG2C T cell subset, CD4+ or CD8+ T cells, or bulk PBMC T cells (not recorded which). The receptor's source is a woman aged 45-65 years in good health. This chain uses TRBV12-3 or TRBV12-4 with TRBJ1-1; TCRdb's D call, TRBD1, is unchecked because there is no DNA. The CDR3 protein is CASSPGTGSSTEAFF.